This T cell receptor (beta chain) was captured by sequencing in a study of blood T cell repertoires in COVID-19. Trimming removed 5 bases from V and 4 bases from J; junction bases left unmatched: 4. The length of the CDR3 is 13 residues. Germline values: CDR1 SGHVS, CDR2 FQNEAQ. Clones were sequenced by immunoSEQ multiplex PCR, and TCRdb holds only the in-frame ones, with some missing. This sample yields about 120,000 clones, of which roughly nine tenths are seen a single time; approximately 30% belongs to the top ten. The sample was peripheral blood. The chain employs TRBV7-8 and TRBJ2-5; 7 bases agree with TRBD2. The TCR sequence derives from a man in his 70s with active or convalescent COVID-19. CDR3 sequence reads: CASSAGTTETQYF. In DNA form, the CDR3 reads TGTGCCAGCAGCGCGGGGACTACAGAGACCCAGTACTTC.